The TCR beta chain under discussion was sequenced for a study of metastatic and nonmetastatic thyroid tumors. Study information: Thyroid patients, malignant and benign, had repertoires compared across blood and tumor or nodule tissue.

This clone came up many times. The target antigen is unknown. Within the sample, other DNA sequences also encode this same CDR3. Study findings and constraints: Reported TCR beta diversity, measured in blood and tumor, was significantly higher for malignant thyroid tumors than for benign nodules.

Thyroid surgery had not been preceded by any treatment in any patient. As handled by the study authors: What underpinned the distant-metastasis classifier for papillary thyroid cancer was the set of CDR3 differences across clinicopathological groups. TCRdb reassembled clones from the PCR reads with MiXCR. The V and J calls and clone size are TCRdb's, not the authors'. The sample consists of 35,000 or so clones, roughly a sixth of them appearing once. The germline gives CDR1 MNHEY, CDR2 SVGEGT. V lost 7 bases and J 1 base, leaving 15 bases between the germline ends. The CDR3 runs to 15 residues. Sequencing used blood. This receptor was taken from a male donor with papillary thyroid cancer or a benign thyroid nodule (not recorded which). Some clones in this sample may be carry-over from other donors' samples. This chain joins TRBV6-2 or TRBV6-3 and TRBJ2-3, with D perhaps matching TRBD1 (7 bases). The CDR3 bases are TGTGCCAGCAAGTCCGGAGGGGGCGGCACAGATACGCAGTATTTT. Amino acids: CASKSGGGGTDTQYF.